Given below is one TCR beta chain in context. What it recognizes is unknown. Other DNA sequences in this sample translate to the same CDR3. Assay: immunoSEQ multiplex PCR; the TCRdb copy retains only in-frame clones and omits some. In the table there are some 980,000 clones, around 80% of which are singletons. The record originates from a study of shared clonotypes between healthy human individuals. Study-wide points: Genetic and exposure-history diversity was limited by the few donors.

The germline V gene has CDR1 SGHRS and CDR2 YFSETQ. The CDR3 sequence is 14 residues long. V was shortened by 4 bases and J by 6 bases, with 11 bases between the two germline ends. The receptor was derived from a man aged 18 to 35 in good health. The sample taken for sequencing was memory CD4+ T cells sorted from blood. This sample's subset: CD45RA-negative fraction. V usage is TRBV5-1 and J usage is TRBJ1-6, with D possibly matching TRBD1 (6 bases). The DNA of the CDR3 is TGCGCCAGCAGCCTAGGACAGAGTAATTCACCCCTCCACTTT. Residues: CASSLGQSNSPLHF. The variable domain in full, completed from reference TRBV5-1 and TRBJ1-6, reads KAGVTQTPRYLIKTRGQQVTLSCSPISGHRSVSWYQQTPGQGLQFLFEYFSETQRNKGNFPGRFSGRQFSNSRSEMNVSTLELGDSALYLCASSLGQSNSPLHFGNGTRLTVT.